These 8 T cell receptor beta chains share one sample of origin, sequenced in a study of blood T cells in healthy people across ages. Through a sample-barcoded 5' primer and a J-beta primer mix, a second PCR was run for roughly 7 to 12 cycles. TCRdb passed the 5' RACE reads through MiXCR, listing each CDR3 protein once. The sample has 1 million to 1.2 million distinct CDR3 sequences; roughly two fifths are singletons. The sample taken for sequencing was blood. Receptor source: a man in his late teens or twenties in good health.

The rearrangement links TRBV7-9 to TRBJ1-1; TRBD1 might be the D (5 bases). Trimming took off 1 base at V and 8 bases at J, with 14 bases between the two ends. The CDR3 totals 14 residues. Germline CDR1 reads SEHNR; CDR2 reads FQNEAQ (reference sequence). In DNA, the CDR3 is TGTGCCAGCAGCTTAGATACGGGACCCCGAGAAGCTTTCTTT. Protein sequence: CASSLDTGPREAFF.

The table lists this clonotype with a count of one. The rearrangement uses TRBV2 and TRBJ1-4; no reliable D call. Trimming pared 4 bases from V and 8 bases from J, leaving 17 bases between. This CDR3 spans 15 amino acids. From germline, CDR1 is SNHLY and CDR2 FYNNEI. CDR3 DNA sequence: TGTGCCAGCAGTGTTGAGACTTTCGCCTCCGAAAAACTGTTTTTT. This sequence encodes CASSVETFASEKLFF.

This clonotype was counted many times. This chain connects TRBV20-1 to TRBJ2-5, with unresolved D. From germline, CDR1 is DFQATT and CDR2 SNEGSKA (reference sequence). V was clipped by 0 bases and J by 11 bases, with 7 bases between them. The CDR3 is made up of 10 amino acids. The CDR3 nucleotides are TGCAGTGCTAGAGATCAAGAGCAGTACTTC. Protein sequence: CSARDQEQYF.

This chain joins TRBV9 and TRBJ1-1, with TRBD1 matching over 8 bases. Germline V gene lookup returns CDR1 SGDLS and CDR2 YYNGEE. V dropped 3 bases and J dropped 12; count of bases not matched to a gene: 4. The CDR3 contains 11 residues. CDR3 bases: TGTGCCAGCAGCGACCGACAGGGGACTTTCTTT. Translating it yields CASSDRQGTFF.

This clonotype was picked up a small number of times. This sequence joins TRBV10-3 and TRBJ2-2; D call uncertain. The V end was cut by 5 bases, the J end by 4 bases, with 17 bases between. Per germline, CDR1 ENHRY and CDR2 SYGVKD. This CDR3 comprises 16 residues. CDR3 in amino acids: CAISFPIGLGTGELFF. Written as DNA, the CDR3 is TGTGCCATCAGTTTCCCCATTGGGTTAGGCACCGGGGAGCTGTTTTTT.

The chain combines TRBV10-3 with TRBJ2-7; 7 nucleotides match TRBD1. Germline CDR1 and CDR2: ENHRY and SYGVKD. The CDR3 runs to 11 residues. The J segment lost 3 bases and the V segment lost 9 bases, leaving 2 bases of the junction unmatched. The CDR3 loop is CAIGQDYEQYF. The CDR3 bases are TGTGCCATAGGACAGGACTACGAGCAGTACTTC.

The CDR3 sequence is CSARRLTNEKLFF. The CDR3, as DNA: TGCAGTGCTAGACGGTTAACTAATGAAAAACTGTTTTTT. The chain uses TRBV20-1 and TRBJ1-4; D remains unclear. CDR3 size: 13 residues. Per germline, CDR1 DFQATT and CDR2 SNEGSKA (reference sequence). V gave up 2 bases and J gave up 1 base, with 5 bases separating them.

There are a few counts of this clonotype. The V call is TRBV27, the J call TRBJ1-2; tentative D call: TRBD1 (5 bases). Germline V lookup: CDR1 MNHEY, CDR2 SMNVEV (reference sequence). The CDR3 runs 16 residues. V lost 1 base to trimming and J lost 6 bases, with 18 bases between them. The CDR3 here is CASSLYQGALFNGYTF. CDR3 coding DNA: TGTGCCAGCAGTTTATATCAGGGAGCTTTATTCAATGGCTACACCTTC.